A selection of T cell receptor beta chains follows, all from one sample in a study of T-cell reconstitution after alpha-beta-depleted transplantation in children. MiXCR, applied by TCRdb to the PCR reads, yields one record per CDR3 protein. The sample includes approximately 800,000 distinct CDR3 sequences, roughly 15% of them seen just once. The source material was PBMCs, mostly from graft donor cells, sampled 360 days after TCRalphabeta/CD19-depleted stem cell transplant. These receptors all come from a male patient aged 10 to 17 who had a stem cell transplant for acute lymphoblastic leukemia, so the T cells may come from the graft donor. Both conserved end residues are part of each CDR3. A D gene is named only where the DNA matches it firmly. Size tells how often a clone was seen (once, few, many) or the class of an expanded clone, and some rows leave it out.

few TRBJ2-1 . TRBV5-1 16 CASSRQRGGDYNEQFF TGCGCCAGCAGCAGGCAAAGGGGGGGGGACTACAATGAGCAGTTCTTC
many TRBJ2-5 . TRBV4-1 13 CASSQVNEETQYF TGCGCCAGCAGCCAAGTTAACGAAGAGACCCAGTACTTC
few TRBJ2-3 . TRBV12-3/TRBV12-4 14 CASSPMFGSDTQYF TGTGCCAGCAGTCCCATGTTCGGCTCGGATACGCAGTATTTT
many TRBJ2-3 TRBD2 TRBV12-3/TRBV12-4 16 CASSLRGLAGSDTQYF TGTGCCAGCAGTTTGAGGGGACTAGCGGGTTCAGATACGCAGTATTTT
few TRBJ2-7 . TRBV3-1 15 CASSPGDQSSYEQYF TGTGCCAGCAGCCCAGGGGACCAAAGCTCCTACGAGCAGTACTTC
many TRBJ2-1 TRBD2 TRBV6-4 15 CASSDRTSGVNEQFF TGTGCCAGCAGTGACCGGACTAGCGGAGTCAATGAGCAGTTCTTC
. TRBJ2-5 . TRBV10-3 12 CAISAVDETQYF TGTGCCATCAGTGCTGTAGACGAGACCCAGTACTTC
. TRBJ2-4 . TRBV24-1 11 CATSDAGHLYF TGTGCCACCAGTGATGCAGGACACTTGTACTTC
. TRBJ2-6 . TRBV7-2 15 CASSGVGTGANVLTF TGTGCCAGCAGCGGGGTGGGGACTGGGGCCAACGTCCTGACTTTC
many TRBJ1-5 . TRBV7-2 12 CASSLANQPQHF TGTGCCAGCAGCTTAGCCAATCAGCCCCAGCATTTT
. TRBJ2-7 . TRBV30 12 CAWRAVAYEQYF TGTGCCTGGAGAGCGGTTGCCTACGAGCAGTACTTC
few TRBJ1-3 . TRBV10-3 15 CAISGKMASSDTIYF TGTGCCATCAGTGGGAAAATGGCTTCTTCGGACACCATATATTTT
many TRBJ2-7 . TRBV6-1 14 CASRPIAAPYEQYF TGTGCCAGCAGACCTATAGCGGCACCTTACGAGCAGTACTTC
. TRBJ2-5 TRBD2 TRBV12-3/TRBV12-4 14 CASSPIAGGGTQYF TGTGCCAGCAGCCCCATAGCGGGAGGCGGGACCCAGTACTTC
. TRBJ2-4 TRBD2 TRBV24-1 17 CATSLGGLAGAKNIQYF TGTGCCACCAGTCTGGGGGGGCTAGCGGGAGCCAAAAACATTCAGTACTTC
. TRBJ2-5 . TRBV7-9 15 CASSLASQEWETQYF TGTGCCAGCAGCTTAGCCTCACAGGAGTGGGAGACTCAGTACTTC
few TRBJ2-1 . TRBV20-1 13 CSSSMRSYNEQFF TGCAGTTCTAGCATGCGCTCCTACAATGAGCAGTTCTTC
few TRBJ2-5 TRBD2 TRBV20-1 14 CSCLSGRAGETQYF TGCAGTTGCCTTAGCGGGAGGGCCGGCGAGACCCAGTACTTC
few TRBJ2-3 TRBD2 TRBV15 17 CATSRDPSGRGADTQYF TGTGCCACCAGCAGAGATCCTAGCGGGAGGGGAGCAGATACGCAGTATTTT
few TRBJ1-5 TRBD1 TRBV5-1 13 CASSALQGEPQHF TGCGCCAGCAGCGCTCTACAGGGGGAACCCCAGCATTTT
. TRBJ2-1 TRBD2 TRBV20-1 17 CSARDPTSGRAHNEQFF TGCAGTGCTAGAGACCCGACTAGCGGGAGGGCCCACAATGAGCAGTTCTTC
. TRBJ2-7 . TRBV27 15 CASSLGGDSAYEQYF TGTGCCAGCAGTTTAGGAGGGGACAGCGCCTACGAGCAGTACTTC
few TRBJ1-3 . TRBV5-1 15 CASSLVQGQGNTIYF TGCGCCAGCAGCTTGGTACAGGGACAAGGAAACACCATATATTTT